The entry below gives a single T cell receptor (beta chain) sequence along with its context. This clone was found many times. What this receptor recognizes is not known. Base qualities were left out, and no much larger clone turns up one base away. The data derive from a study of beta chain features in type 1 diabetes (dated by TCRdb to 2016 to 2018). Some background on the complete study: Patients and healthy donors did not differ in mean age, gender distribution, total cell number or subset yield. A total of some 110 million sorted cells were examined across all samples, and a strong correlation was observed between cell number per subset and RNA yield. In the study, recently diagnosed type 1 diabetes patients and matched healthy donors were compared on the TCRB repertoires of their sorted circulating CD4+ T cell subsets. Regulatory and stem cell-like memory subsets were isolated from only 8 patients and roughly 8 healthy donors, whereas naive and central memory subsets came from all 28 donors.

The entire amount of isolated RNA was reverse transcribed using the High Capacity cDNA Reverse Transcription Kit, so the sequenced TCRB transcripts were expressed ones. Naive, central memory and regulatory T cell samples underwent deep immunoSEQ sequencing, averaging about 3.3 million total reads per sample. Sorted cells were lysed in RLT buffer, and RNA was extracted using DNase-treated RNeasy Micro or Mini kits according to cell number. To prevent cross-contamination, every cell subset was processed on its own, while patient and healthy donor samples were processed together. The immunoSEQ multiplex PCR was used to amplify TCRB sequences from cDNA, yielding 87-bp fragments that span the CDR3 region. Amplicons were sequenced on the Illumina HiSeq platform. As for how the authors treated the data: Synthetic template baselines were used to correct PCR bias computationally, reads within Hamming distance 2 were collapsed together, and singletons that could not be merged were discarded. Reads were aligned against IMGT so that V, D and J genes, CDR3 length and insertions or deletions at six rearrangement sites could be assigned. Within each subset, clonotype counts were normalized to sorted cell number, after which true diversity and Gini coefficients were computed with the tcR R package. Repertoire sharing was quantified using the overlap coefficient calculated on TCRB nucleotide sequences. Sourced from immuneACCESS, this table was stored by TCRdb with only in-frame sequences that have V and J called. A share of the clones is absent; for the studies checked, an unresolved V gene accounts for under half, and the remainder has no known explanation. The DNA gave D and trimming, while V, J and clone size come from that table. The sample contains 150,000 or so clones, 8.5% to 14% of them found a single time. The top ten clonotypes cover roughly 1.9% of the sample.

Each donor gave one peripheral blood draw, roughly 110 mL on average, collected into heparinised tubes. Naive, central memory, regulatory and stem cell-like memory CD4+ T cells were sorted on a BD FACSAria II using a panel including CD45RO, CCR7, CD25, CD127, CD95 and CD27. All sorted populations exceeded 95% purity. Right away, PBMCs were isolated by Lymphoprep density gradient centrifugation and were stained directly, with no culture step. Samples were stained and sorted in pairs, with one healthy donor and one patient per experiment, so that batch effects were minimized. Cut back by 1 base and 6 bases, the V and J ends lie 10 bases apart. There are 14 amino acids in the CDR3, from cysteine to phenylalanine inclusive. Only CDR3 DNA is held: 42 bases, read in frame from base 1. CDR1 is given as MGHRA and CDR2 as YSYEKL, both from the germline V gene. The full study reports these points: Naive, central memory and regulatory TCRB repertoires appeared to be more similar among patients than among healthy donors. Because the HLA sub-analyses included only small numbers of individuals, any influence of HLA type on TCRB rearrangement was left unresolved. Shorter templates might have been favored by PCR, but patient and control samples were amplified and corrected together, so both groups would have been affected equally by any skew. A moderate but significant shortening of TCRB CDR3 length was observed in type 1 diabetes patients in all four CD4+ subsets. Sequencing cDNA rather than genomic DNA could over-represent highly expressing activated cells, although activation and CD3 levels did not differ between groups. At VDJ recombination sites, patients with type 1 diabetes made fewer insertions and deleted more nucleotides, a pattern implying thymic rearrangement abnormalities.

The sequence links TRBV4-1 to TRBJ2-1; the D gene is not confidently resolved. The sequence came from a man aged 18 to 29 in good health. The sample taken for sequencing was central memory CD4+ T cells from blood. This receptor has the CDR3 CASSQGIWVNEQFF. The DNA is as follows: TGCGCCAGCAGCCAAGGGATTTGGGTCAATGAGCAGTTCTTC.